These T cell receptor beta chains were read from a single sample in a study of CD8 T cells in Susac syndrome. A single record per CDR3 protein comes from TCRdb applying MiXCR to the immunoSEQ multiplex PCR reads. The repertoire has under 150,000 distinct CDR3 sequences, roughly 94% of them found once; the top ten carry 0.095% to 0.15%. Specimen: CD4+ T cells from PBMCs. Receptors were obtained from a human donor with multiple sclerosis. The CDR3 runs from the conserved cysteine through the conserved F or W. D genes are given only for firm matches. Not every row has a clone size; where given, it reads once, few, many or a size class.

abundance,j_gene,v_gene,d_gene,CDR3aa,CDR3nt
-,TRBJ2-5,TRBV6-6,TRBD1,CASRAGGTGFGETQYF,TGTGCCAGCAGGGCCGGAGGGACAGGGTTCGGGGAGACCCAGTACTTC
once,TRBJ1-1,TRBV12-3/TRBV12-4,TRBD1,CASNRQGGNTEAFF,TGTGCCTCAAATCGACAGGGAGGGAACACTGAAGCTTTCTTT
-,TRBJ2-4,TRBV6-2/TRBV6-3,-,CASSHSGFSSKNIQYF,TGTGCCAGCAGCCACTCTGGGTTTTCTTCCAAAAACATTCAGTACTTC
-,TRBJ2-6,TRBV6-5,TRBD2,CASSYLAGAYPAGGANVLTF,TGTGCCAGCAGTTACCTAGCGGGAGCCTACCCGGCGGGGGGGGCCAACGTCCTGACTTTC
once,TRBJ1-2,TRBV12-3/TRBV12-4,-,CASSLGTERGYTF,TGTGCCAGCAGTTTAGGGACAGAAAGGGGCTACACCTTC
-,TRBJ2-5,TRBV30,-,CAWRVGETQYF,TGTGCCTGGAGGGTGGGGGAGACCCAGTACTTC
once,TRBJ1-4,TRBV5-1,-,CASSPGGQTNEKLFF,TGCGCCAGCAGCCCTGGAGGACAGACTAATGAAAAACTGTTTTTT
-,TRBJ2-1,TRBV12-3/TRBV12-4,TRBD2,CASSRASGAYNEQFF,TGTGCCAGCAGCCGGGCTAGCGGAGCATACAATGAGCAGTTCTTC
-,TRBJ1-1,TRBV27,TRBD1,CASSYSGPGTGLSTEAFF,TGTGCCAGCAGTTACTCTGGGCCCGGGACAGGACTTTCCACTGAAGCTTTCTTT
-,TRBJ1-5,TRBV2,TRBD1,CASSIETGGGQPQHF,TGTGCCAGCAGTATAGAAACAGGGGGAGGGCAGCCCCAGCATTTT
-,TRBJ1-1,TRBV5-1,-,CASSLARAGWNTEAFF,TGCGCCAGCAGCTTGGCCAGGGCAGGGTGGAACACTGAAGCTTTCTTT
-,TRBJ1-2,TRBV7-2,-,CASSSWGLTNYGYTF,TGTGCCAGCAGCTCATGGGGGCTTACTAACTATGGCTACACCTTC
-,TRBJ2-5,TRBV29-1,TRBD1,CSAGTVVGETQYF,TGCAGCGCTGGGACAGTGGTGGGGGAGACCCAGTACTTC
-,TRBJ2-3,TRBV7-9,-,CASSLVWGADTQYF,TGTGCCAGCAGCTTAGTTTGGGGGGCTGATACGCAGTATTTT
-,TRBJ2-1,TRBV6-5,-,CASSYSRTLNEQFF,TGTGCCAGCAGTTACTCCCGAACCTTGAATGAGCAGTTCTTC
-,TRBJ1-5,TRBV6-2/TRBV6-3,-,CASSYVFRSNQPQHF,TGTGCCAGCAGTTACGTTTTTCGTAGCAATCAGCCCCAGCATTTT
-,TRBJ2-7,TRBV6-2/TRBV6-3,TRBD1,CASTTGAREQYF,TGTGCCAGCACGACAGGGGCAAGAGAGCAGTACTTC
-,TRBJ1-2,TRBV7-2,TRBD1,CASSLARTGNGYTF,TGTGCCAGCAGCTTAGCACGGACAGGGAATGGCTACACCTTC
-,TRBJ1-2,TRBV10-2,TRBD1,CASSESSLTGQGAFYGYTF,TGCGCCAGCAGTGAGTCAAGCCTTACCGGGCAGGGGGCATTCTATGGCTACACCTTC
-,TRBJ2-1,TRBV18,TRBD1,CASSGETGVYNEQFF,TGTGCCAGCTCTGGGGAGACAGGGGTCTACAATGAGCAGTTCTTC
-,TRBJ2-7,TRBV30,TRBD1,CACFAGQGIYEQYF,TGTGCCTGCTTTGCGGGACAGGGCATCTACGAGCAGTACTTC
-,TRBJ1-2,TRBV6-2/TRBV6-3,-,CASSYSGGDYGYTF,TGTGCCAGCAGTTACTCGGGCGGTGACTATGGCTACACCTTC